The rows below give T cell receptor beta chains drawn from one sample of a study of Ad26.COV2.S vaccination and SARS-CoV-2 variants. The assay was immunoSEQ multiplex PCR, and TCRdb's table has in-frame clones only and misses some. Of a few hundred thousand clones in the sample, roughly 85% were seen once. Source: peripheral blood, taken in a trial of Ad26.COV2.S vaccine versus placebo. The receptors stem from a person aged 18 to 59 who received the Ad26.COV2.S COVID-19 vaccine or a placebo. Both conserved end residues are part of each CDR3. Rows may omit the clone size; those that give it use once, few, many or a size class.

TRBV5-1,.,15,CASSLGLPRMGEQYF
TRBV6-5,.,14,CASSFRNRNTEAFF
TRBV15,.,13,CATSRVKEGGYTF
TRBV18,many,14,CASARDRADQPQHF
TRBV29-1,.,15,CSVSGLAENTGELFF
TRBV7-9,.,13,CASSLYDGSEAFF
TRBV4-1,.,16,CASSQVGAGGKYEQYF
TRBV3-1/TRBV3-2,.,15,CASSRRGQGYNEQFF
TRBV29-1,.,13,CSVRDGEYGEQYF
TRBV6-5,.,14,CASSRRQGKQPQHF
TRBV29-1,once,13,CSVEGGRTYEQYF
TRBV19,.,13,CASSIVGAWELFF
TRBV5-1,.,15,CASSLASGTGGEQYF
TRBV24-1,.,15,CATSGQGTGANVLTF
TRBV7-9,once,14,CASSSRAGRETQYF
TRBV19,.,15,CASGSQGEANYGYTF
TRBV5-1,.,12,CASSLRGLEQFF
TRBV10-1,.,13,CASSEPGDDTQYF
TRBV10-3,.,11,CAISALWEQYF
TRBV15,.,16,CATSRGARWGQETQYF
TRBV6-2/TRBV6-3,.,16,CASSKGTGGPYNEQFF
TRBV2,.,12,CASTPRVGGYTF
TRBV6-4,.,12,CAIGLRLQPQHF
TRBV6-5,few,14,CASSYMGVWTEAFF
TRBV6-5,.,14,CASSVWGLSDTQYF
TRBV6-1,.,13,CASSEVVHGQLFF
TRBV6-5,few,14,CASSYSLAGQQAFF
TRBV28,.,15,CASSTPGQGLDEQYF
TRBV5-6,.,16,CASSRTTGWEVTEAFF
TRBV6-1,few,13,CASSEYRGTEAFF
TRBV29-1,.,11,CSLGLTETQYF
TRBV6-5,once,14,CASSYSTSPYGYTF
TRBV7-2,.,14,CASSSQRGNQPQHF
TRBV27,.,13,CASSLIASYEQYF
TRBV28,.,15,CATFGASSGANVLTF
TRBV29-1,.,10,CSVDSDEAFF
TRBV7-3,once,13,CASSATGRETQYF
TRBV24-1,.,13,CATSDLLQGAQYF
TRBV30,.,11,CAWRAAGGHTF
TRBV7-6,.,15,CASSLLQDRGGEQYF
TRBV24-1,.,14,CATSDPRGGDTQYF
TRBV6-5,.,15,CASMGPGTAMVQQFF